This T cell receptor beta chain was observed in a study of early T cells in non-severe SARS-CoV-2 infection. Study-level background: Whole-blood bulk RNA, unsorted, was sequenced, and chains were unpaired.

Researchers tagged individual cDNA molecules with unique molecular identifiers. From the 5' RACE reads, TCRdb called clonotypes with MiXCR, one entry per CDR3 protein. Seen here are approximately 27,000 distinct CDR3 sequences, about 9.5% observed once, and the top ten hold roughly 13%. This clonotype was counted at least ten times. Trimming cost V 2 bases and J 3 bases, with 14 bases left between them. The length of the CDR3 is 15 residues. The germline V gene has CDR1 LNHDA and CDR2 SQIVND (reference sequence). The chain uses TRBV19 and TRBJ2-7; D remains ambiguous. Material for sequencing was whole blood. This receptor was obtained from an adult who was a healthcare worker with PCR-confirmed SARS-CoV-2 infection or an uninfected control (not recorded which). CDR3 sequence (DNA): TGTGCCAGTAGTATACAGGCCGGGCGATACTACGAGCAGTACTTC. Translated: CASSIQAGRYYEQYF.